This T cell receptor beta chain was retrieved from a study of identical twins. Study-wide results and limits: Out-of-frame beta chain sequences displayed weaker excess sharing between twins. These conclusions were based on statistical analysis (cross-sectional, not following the same donors). Alpha sequences that were out-of-frame and twin-shared showed an excess of low generation probability.

This clonotype has only a few counts. The target antigen is unknown. Template switching supplied a universal primer site; unique molecular identifiers were carried on the cDNA. TCRdb used MiXCR to reprocess the 5' RACE reads, holding one entry per CDR3 protein. The sample lists 1.5 million to 2 million distinct CDR3 sequences, less than 35% occurring once. CDR3 length equals 14 residues. Germline V gene sequence: CDR1 ENHRY, CDR2 SYGVKD. V was shortened by 2 bases and J by 0 bases, with 7 bases between the two germline ends. The chain employs TRBV10-3 and TRBJ1-2; D is undetermined. This TCR derives from a newborn girl in good health. Specimen: cord blood. This CDR3 reads CAISEVAANYGYTF. The CDR3 DNA is TGTGCCATCAGTGAGGTGGCAGCTAACTATGGCTACACCTTC.